The next 28 T cell receptor beta chains were all read from a single sample in a study of blood T cell repertoires in COVID-19. The protocol was immunoSEQ multiplex PCR, while the TCRdb copy is restricted to in-frame clones and leaves out a portion. The data contain tens of thousands of clones, more than 70% of them singletons. Sequencing input: peripheral blood. These receptors all stem from a man aged 45-65 years with active COVID-19.

The chain employs TRBV18 and TRBJ1-1; 8 bases align to TRBD1. With 3 bases clipped from V and 3 bases from J, the junction kept 3 bases outside the gene matches. Germline V lookup: CDR1 KGHSH, CDR2 LQKENI. The CDR3 runs 14 residues. CDR3 nucleotides: TGTGCCAGCTCACCGACAGGGGTGGACACTGAAGCTTTCTTT. Translated, it gives CASSPTGVDTEAFF.

This rearrangement joins TRBV4-1 to TRBJ2-7; 10 positions agree with TRBD2. The V and J ends lost 3 bases and 1 base, in that order; junction bases with no gene match: 6. CDR1 MGHRA and CDR2 YSYEKL come from the germline V gene. CDR3 length: 16 residues. CDR3 DNA: TGCGCCAGCAGCCATGGAGGACTAGCGGAATCCTACGAGCAGTACTTC. Its protein product is CASSHGGLAESYEQYF.

This chain connects TRBV5-4 to TRBJ2-5; TRBD1 aligns across 7 bases. The CDR3 extends over 14 amino acids. The germline V gene has CDR1 SGHNT and CDR2 YYREEE (reference sequence). Trimming removed 4 bases from V and 2 bases from J; junction bases left unmatched: 5. DNA of the CDR3: TGTGCCAGCAGCCGCCGACAGGGACAAGAGACCCAGTACTTC. Encoded protein: CASSRRQGQETQYF.

The chain joins TRBV9 to TRBJ2-7; D uncertain. Trimming cost V 0 bases and J 7 bases, with 14 bases left between them. CDR1 SGDLS and CDR2 YYNGEE come from the germline V gene. This CDR3 contains 14 residues. DNA of the CDR3: TGTGCCAGCAGCGTAGGACCCGGAGACTGGGAGCAGTACTTC. As protein: CASSVGPGDWEQYF.

This clone appeared a few times. This chain uses TRBV6-5 with TRBJ1-6; D unresolved. CDR1 and CDR2 (germline): MNHEY, SVGAGI. There are 13 residues in the CDR3. V was pared by 6 bases and J by 10 bases, with 13 bases between. The CDR3 reads CASRIRGRSPLHF. As DNA, the CDR3 is TGTGCCAGCAGGATTCGAGGGCGGTCACCCCTCCACTTT.

The chain carries TRBV27 and TRBJ1-2; D might be TRBD1 (5 bases). This CDR3 region has 14 residues. The germline V gene encodes CDR1 MNHEY and CDR2 SMNVEV (reference sequence). With 0 bases removed from V and 2 bases from J, the gap between germline ends came to 7 bases. CDR3 region: CASSLSTANYGYTF. CDR3 bases: TGTGCCAGCAGTTTATCGACAGCGAACTATGGCTACACCTTC.

The genes are TRBV11-2 and TRBJ2-7, with D maybe TRBD1 (7 bases). Germline V gene data show CDR1 as SGHAT and CDR2 as FQNNGV. The CDR3 spans 16 residues. V gave up 3 bases and J gave up 6 bases, with 21 bases separating them. CDR3 in amino acids: CASSFLRDREGGEQYF. In nucleotides, the CDR3 is TGTGCCAGCAGCTTCCTCAGGGACAGAGAGGGGGGCGAGCAGTACTTC.

V gene TRBV5-1 combines with J gene TRBJ2-5, with 7 bases matching TRBD2. Losses at the gene ends were 7 bases for V and 2 bases for J; bases not matched to a gene: 8. The CDR3 length is 14 residues. Germline lookup yields CDR1 SGHRS and CDR2 YFSETQ. CDR3 DNA: TGCGCCAGCGGCCCTGGGCGGGGGCAAGAGACCCAGTACTTC. Its translation is CASGPGRGQETQYF. Full variable domain (outside the CDR3, taken from reference TRBV5-1 and TRBJ2-5): KAGVTQTPRYLIKTRGQQVTLSCSPISGHRSVSWYQQTPGQGLQFLFEYFSETQRNKGNFPGRFSGRQFSNSRSEMNVSTLELGDSALYLCASGPGRGQETQYFGPGTRLLVL.

This clone occurred a few times. The chain carries TRBV11-3 and TRBJ2-1; D is ambiguous. This CDR3 region has 13 residues. Trimming cost V 1 base and J 9 bases, with 10 bases left between them. CDR1 is SGHNT and CDR2 is YENEEA in the germline V gene. CDR3 sequence reads: CASSLARASEQFF. CDR3 DNA sequence: TGTGCCAGCAGCTTAGCTCGAGCAAGTGAGCAGTTCTTC. The full variable domain, completed using reference TRBV11-3 and TRBJ2-1, is EAGVVQSPRYKIIEKKQPVAFWCNPISGHNTLYWYLQNLGQGPELLIRYENEEAVDDSQLPKDRFSAERLKGVDSTLKIQPAELGDSAVYLCASSLARASEQFFGPGTRLTVL.

This clone was seen a few times. The gene calls are TRBV4-2 and TRBJ1-1; 9 bases are a match to TRBD1. This CDR3 comprises 14 residues. V dropped 1 base and J dropped 10; count of bases not matched to a gene: 7. Germline V gene lookup returns CDR1 LGHNA and CDR2 YNFKEQ. In nucleotides, the CDR3 is TGTGCCAGCAGCCAAGGGACAGGGGATTTAGGAGCTTTCTTT. Its translation is CASSQGTGDLGAFF.

The chain employs TRBV23-1 and TRBJ2-3, with TRBD1 matching 9 bases. TRBV23-1 counts as an open reading frame of uncertain function. V lost 3 bases, J lost 5 bases, and 6 bases stayed unmatched. This CDR3 has 15 residues. CDR3 loop: CASSQGQGRRDTQYF. The CDR3, as DNA: TGCGCCAGCAGTCAGGGACAGGGCCGCCGAGATACGCAGTATTTT.

In its sample, this clone ranks as medium-sized. V gene TRBV3-1 (or the pseudogene TRBV3-2) combines with J gene TRBJ2-7, with 8 bases matching TRBD1. The CDR3 length is 14 residues. Germline-derived CDR1 and CDR2 are LGHDT and YNNKEL (reference sequence). Trimming removed 3 bases from V and 6 bases from J; junction bases left unmatched: 7. DNA for the CDR3: TGTGCCAGCAGCCACCTCGACAGGGGAGGCGAGCAGTACTTC. This translates into CASSHLDRGGEQYF.

The CDR3 spells CASSVAPGAGNTIYF. The CDR3 DNA reads TGTGCCAGCAGCGTAGCTCCGGGGGCTGGAAACACCATATATTTT. The chain is built from TRBV9 and TRBJ1-3; D might be TRBD1 (5 bases). The CDR3 is made up of 15 amino acids. Trimming took 0 bases from V and 2 from J, leaving 9 bases between them. Per germline, CDR1 SGDLS and CDR2 YYNGEE.

The chain links TRBV10-3 to TRBJ2-2, with D unclear. The ends were cut back, 6 bases at V and 7 bases at J, with 6 bases in the middle. Germline V gene lookup returns CDR1 ENHRY and CDR2 SYGVKD. The CDR3 spans 11 residues. The CDR3 loop reads CAIRGVGELFF. Written as DNA, the CDR3 is TGTGCCATCAGGGGCGTCGGGGAGCTGTTTTTT.

The chain uses TRBV28 and TRBJ1-5; D unresolved. From germline, CDR1 is MDHEN and CDR2 SYDVKM. This CDR3 is 14 amino acids long. V lost 7 bases to trimming and J lost 1 base, with 11 bases between them. The CDR3 is CASIQGRSNQPQHF. The CDR3 nucleotides are TGTGCCAGCATTCAAGGGAGAAGCAATCAGCCCCAGCATTTT.

The rearrangement uses TRBV7-8 and TRBJ1-3; 7 positions agree with TRBD1. Germline V lookup: CDR1 SGHVS, CDR2 FQNEAQ. The V and J ends lost 5 bases and 1 base, in that order; junction bases with no gene match: 2. The CDR3 totals 14 residues. The CDR3 protein is CASSNRGSGNTIYF. The CDR3 DNA follows: TGTGCCAGCAGCAACAGGGGATCTGGAAACACCATATATTTT.

J is TRBJ2-1 and V is TRBV27, with TRBD2 identical over 9 bases. The V gene's germline CDR1 is MNHEY and CDR2 SMNVEV (reference sequence). The CDR3 spans 16 residues. V dropped 7 bases and J dropped 10; count of bases not matched to a gene: 17. The CDR3 region has the DNA TGTGCCAGCATTCGGGAGGGGAGACTAGCGGCCCGGGAGCAGTTCTTC. This codes for CASIREGRLAAREQFF.

The sample holds one count of this clone. This chain links TRBV4-2 with TRBJ2-5; unclear D gene. There are 12 residues in the CDR3. The V end was cut by 4 bases, the J end by 2 bases, with 5 bases between. Germline CDR1 is LGHNA and CDR2 is YNFKEQ. CDR3 sequence (DNA): TGTGCCAGCAGCCGGAGTCAAGAGACCCAGTACTTC. Its translation is CASSRSQETQYF.

This CDR3 reads CASSQRERSRTFF. The DNA for the CDR3 is TGTGCCAGCAGCCAAAGGGAGAGGTCCAGAACCTTCTTT. This chain joins TRBV12-3 or TRBV12-4 and TRBJ1-1; no definite D call. V lost 6 bases to trimming and J lost 14 bases, with 22 bases between them. CDR3 size: 13 residues.

The rearrangement joins TRBV7-2 to TRBJ2-7, with TRBD1 matching 10 bases. V gave up 1 base and J gave up 3 bases; unmatched junction bases: 3. CDR1 is SGHTA and CDR2 is FQGNSA in the germline V gene. The CDR3 extends over 15 amino acids. The CDR3 spells CASSLGGDRGYEQYF. The CDR3 DNA reads TGTGCCAGCAGCTTAGGGGGGGACAGGGGCTACGAGCAGTACTTC.

The chain joins TRBV4-1 to TRBJ2-1, with D uncertain. Germline V gene sequence: CDR1 MGHRA, CDR2 YSYEKL. The V end lost 1 base, the J end lost 2 bases, and 12 bases lay between the germline ends. This CDR3 contains 16 residues. Written as DNA, the CDR3 is TGCGCCAGCAGCCAAGGTGACACCCGACCCTACAATGAGCAGTTCTTC. This encodes CASSQGDTRPYNEQFF.

The chain recombines TRBV5-4 with TRBJ2-1; 8 bases agree with TRBD2. Germline CDR1 SGHNT, CDR2 YYREEE (reference sequence). J was trimmed by 6 bases and V by 4 bases; bases with no gene match: 3. This CDR3 comprises 13 residues. The CDR3 DNA sequence: TGTGCCAGCAGCCCCAGCGGGAGCAATGAGCAGTTCTTC. This gives the protein CASSPSGSNEQFF.

J is TRBJ2-7 and V is TRBV6-2 or TRBV6-3; 10 nucleotides align to TRBD1. Germline V gene data show CDR1 as MNHEY and CDR2 as SVGEGT. The CDR3 runs 15 residues. J gave up 6 bases and V 1 base, and 6 bases lay outside the gene matches. The CDR3 here is CASSYLRDRGLEQYF. The CDR3 DNA reads TGTGCCAGCAGTTACTTGAGAGACAGGGGGCTCGAGCAGTACTTC.

The V gene is TRBV15, the J gene TRBJ1-2, with 9 bases identical to TRBD1. The CDR3 contains 13 residues. Germline V gene sequence: CDR1 LNHNV, CDR2 YYDKDF (reference sequence). J lost 7 bases, V lost 8 bases, and 8 bases had no gene match. CDR3 loop: CATGRTGGLGYTF. In DNA, the CDR3 is TGTGCCACCGGCCGAACAGGGGGCCTTGGCTACACCTTC.

This rearrangement joins TRBV30 to TRBJ2-1; 15 positions agree with TRBD2. CDR1 is GTSNPN, CDR2 SVGIG, per germline (reference sequence). V was clipped by 3 bases and J by 8 bases; unmatched bases: 5. CDR3 length equals 15 residues. DNA of the CDR3: TGTGCCTGGAGGACCGGGACTAGCGGGAGGTATGAGCAGTTCTTC. It yields the protein CAWRTGTSGRYEQFF.

The J gene is TRBJ1-1, the V gene TRBV19; TRBD1 is a possible D gene (5 bases). CDR3 length: 15 amino acids. Germline loops: CDR1 LNHDA, CDR2 SQIVND (reference sequence). Deletions cut 3 bases from V and 1 base from J, with 12 bases between. The CDR3 loop reads CASSIVDSPNTEAFF. The CDR3 DNA is TGTGCCAGTAGTATTGTTGACAGCCCGAACACTGAAGCTTTCTTT. Looking up the rest from reference TRBV19 and TRBJ1-1 gives the full variable domain: DGGITQSPKYLFRKEGQNVTLSCEQNLNHDAMYWYRQDPGQGLRLIYYSQIVNDFQKGDIAEGYSVSREKKESFPLTVTSAQKNPTAFYLCASSIVDSPNTEAFFGQGTRLTVV.

The table lists this clone with a count of one. The J gene is TRBJ2-3, the V gene TRBV3-1 (or the pseudogene TRBV3-2), with D maybe TRBD2 (5 bases). Between the trimmed V and J ends, which lost 5 bases and 2 bases, there was a span of 17 bases. Germline-derived CDR1 and CDR2 are LGHDT and YNNKEL (reference sequence). The CDR3 loop spans 16 amino acids. CDR3 DNA sequence: TGTGCCAGCAGCTCCCGAGGGCAAGCGGTCACAGATACGCAGTATTTT. As protein: CASSSRGQAVTDTQYF.

The chain joins TRBV4-1 to TRBJ2-7; the match to TRBD2 covers 9 bases. The CDR3 sequence is 14 residues long. CDR1 is MGHRA, CDR2 YSYEKL, per germline. The ends lost 1 base at V and 6 bases at J; junction bases unmatched: 4. This chain's CDR3 is CASSQVSGSSEQYF. The CDR3 region has the DNA TGCGCCAGCAGCCAAGTTAGCGGGAGCAGCGAGCAGTACTTC.